One and the same sample provided the 8 T cell receptor beta chains below, sequenced in a study of response to subunit inactivated influenza vaccine. TCRdb used MiXCR to reprocess the RT-PCR reads, holding one entry per CDR3 protein. The sample consists of over 450,000 distinct CDR3 sequences, approximately 13% of them appearing once. The starting material was PBMCs from blood, obtained 45 days after vaccination. The receptors stem from a man aged 50-60 years who received an inactivated influenza vaccine.

This clonotype was detected only once. V gene TRBV11-2 combines with J gene TRBJ2-6; D not resolved. The CDR3 has 15 amino acids. Trimming shortened V by 4 bases and J by 0 bases, and 7 bases separated the two germline ends. The V gene's germline CDR1 is SGHAT and CDR2 FQNNGV. In DNA, the CDR3 is TGTGCCAGCAGCTCACTGTTCTCTGGGGCCAACGTCCTGACTTTC. This encodes CASSSLFSGANVLTF.

There are a few counts of this clonotype. The chain joins TRBV28 to TRBJ1-6; perhaps TRBD1 as D (6 bases). The CDR3 is 15 residues long. The V and J ends lost 7 bases and 6 bases respectively, with 16 bases between them. Germline CDR1 is MDHEN and CDR2 is SYDVKM. CDR3 in amino acids: CASIFGGLSNSPLHF. The CDR3 nucleotides are TGTGCCAGCATTTTTGGGGGGCTGAGTAATTCACCCCTCCACTTT.

This clonotype turned up a few times. J is TRBJ2-1 and V is TRBV28; 12 nucleotides agree with TRBD2. Germline V gene lookup returns CDR1 MDHEN and CDR2 SYDVKM. The CDR3 length is 18 residues. The V segment lost 4 bases and the J segment 4 bases; nucleotides outside the gene matches: 11. CDR3 DNA sequence: TGTGCCAGCAGTTCAACCCACTCTAGCGGGAGGGTATACAATGAGCAGTTCTTC. This gives the protein CASSSTHSSGRVYNEQFF.

This CDR3 reads CASCEGQVNSPLHF. The CDR3 coding sequence is TGTGCCAGCTGCGAGGGACAGGTGAATTCACCCCTCCACTTT. V is TRBV7-9 and J is TRBJ1-6; TRBD1 matches at 8 bases. CDR1 SEHNR and CDR2 FQNEAQ come from the germline V gene (reference sequence). This CDR3 has 14 amino acids. V shed 8 bases, J shed 7 bases, and the junction held 7 bases outside the gene matches. Based on the CDR3 plus reference TRBV7-9 and TRBJ1-6, the full variable domain is DTGVSQNPRHKITKRGQNVTFRCDPISEHNRLYWYRQTLGQGPEFLTYFQNEAQLEKSRLLSDRFSAERPKGSFSTLEIQRTEQGDSAMYLCASCEGQVNSPLHFGNGTRLTVT.

This clonotype has more than one count but fewer than ten. The chain combines TRBV20-1 with TRBJ1-2; D gene uncertain. Germline CDR1 and CDR2: DFQATT and SNEGSKA (reference sequence). The V end was cut by 5 bases, the J end by 8 bases, with 6 bases between. The CDR3 is 9 residues long. The CDR3 nucleotides read TGCAGTGCTGATAGGGGCTACACCTTC. It encodes CSADRGYTF.

The rearrangement joins TRBV9 to TRBJ2-7, with 13 bases matching TRBD2. Germline CDR1 SGDLS, CDR2 YYNGEE. The ends lost 0 bases at V and 3 bases at J; junction bases unmatched: 6. This CDR3 is built from 17 residues. Here the CDR3 DNA reads TGTGCCAGCAGCGTAGCTGGTCGGACTAGCGGGAGCTACGAGCAGTACTTC. This codes for CASSVAGRTSGSYEQYF.

The chain combines TRBV2 with TRBJ2-4; weak D call: TRBD1 (5 bases). This CDR3 region has 13 residues. V was shortened by 8 bases and J by 0 bases, with 8 bases between the two germline ends. The V gene's germline CDR1 is SNHLY and CDR2 FYNNEI. The CDR3, as DNA: TGTGCCAGCGAAGGGGAAGCCAAAAACATTCAGTACTTC. It codes for CASEGEAKNIQYF.

This clonotype was counted many times. The CDR3 here is CSARDAGGLNEQFF. In DNA form, the CDR3 reads TGCAGTGCTAGAGACGCGGGGGGGCTCAATGAGCAGTTCTTC. The chain joins TRBV20-1 to TRBJ2-1, with 9 bases aligning to TRBD2. With V trimmed by 0 bases and J by 6 bases, 3 bases remained unmatched. The CDR3 contains 14 residues. Looked up from germline, CDR1 is DFQATT and CDR2 is SNEGSKA (reference sequence).